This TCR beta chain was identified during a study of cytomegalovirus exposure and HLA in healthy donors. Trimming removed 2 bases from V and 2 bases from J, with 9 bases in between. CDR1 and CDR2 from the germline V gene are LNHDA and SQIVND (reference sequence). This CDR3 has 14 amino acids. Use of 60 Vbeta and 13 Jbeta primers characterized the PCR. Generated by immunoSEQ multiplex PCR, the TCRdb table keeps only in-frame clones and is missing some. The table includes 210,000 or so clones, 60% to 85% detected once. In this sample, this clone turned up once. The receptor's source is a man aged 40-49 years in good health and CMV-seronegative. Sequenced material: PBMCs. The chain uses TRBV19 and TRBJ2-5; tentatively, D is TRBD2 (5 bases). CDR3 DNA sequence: TGTGCCAGTAGTATACACGGGGATCAAGAGACCCAGTACTTC. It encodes CASSIHGDQETQYF.